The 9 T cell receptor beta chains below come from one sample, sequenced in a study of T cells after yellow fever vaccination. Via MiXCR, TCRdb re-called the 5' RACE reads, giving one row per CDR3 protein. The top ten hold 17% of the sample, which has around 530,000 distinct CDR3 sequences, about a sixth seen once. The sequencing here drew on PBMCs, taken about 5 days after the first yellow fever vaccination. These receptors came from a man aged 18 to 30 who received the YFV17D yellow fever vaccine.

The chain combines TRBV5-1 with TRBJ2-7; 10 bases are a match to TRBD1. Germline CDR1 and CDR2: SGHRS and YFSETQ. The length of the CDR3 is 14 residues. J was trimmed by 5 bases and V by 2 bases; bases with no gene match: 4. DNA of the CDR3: TGCGCCAGCAGCTTCACGGGACAGGGGAACGAGCAGTACGTC. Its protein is CASSFTGQGNEQYV.

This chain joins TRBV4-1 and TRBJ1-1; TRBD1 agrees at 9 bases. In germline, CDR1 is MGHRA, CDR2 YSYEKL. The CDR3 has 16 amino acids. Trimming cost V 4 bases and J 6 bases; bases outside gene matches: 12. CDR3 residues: CASSLPRTGDVPEAFF. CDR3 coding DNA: TGCGCCAGCAGCCTCCCTCGGACAGGGGACGTCCCTGAAGCTTTCTTT.

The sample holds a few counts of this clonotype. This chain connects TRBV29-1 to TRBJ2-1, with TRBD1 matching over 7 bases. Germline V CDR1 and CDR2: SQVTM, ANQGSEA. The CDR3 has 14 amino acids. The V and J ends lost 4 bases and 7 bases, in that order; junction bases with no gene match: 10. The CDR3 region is CSVVGGGRGNEQFF. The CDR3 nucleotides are TGCAGCGTTGTAGGTGGAGGCAGGGGGAATGAGCAGTTCTTC.

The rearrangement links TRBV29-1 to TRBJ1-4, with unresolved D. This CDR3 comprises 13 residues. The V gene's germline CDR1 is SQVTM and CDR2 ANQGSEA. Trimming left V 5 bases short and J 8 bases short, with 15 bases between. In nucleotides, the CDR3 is TGCAGCGTTAGTCGTGGGGTTGGGGAAAAACTGTTTTTT. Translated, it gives CSVSRGVGEKLFF.

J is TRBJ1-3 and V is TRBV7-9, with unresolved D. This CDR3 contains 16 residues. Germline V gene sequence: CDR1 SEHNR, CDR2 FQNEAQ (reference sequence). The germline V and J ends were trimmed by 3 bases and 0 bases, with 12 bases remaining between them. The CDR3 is CASSFRIASSGNTIYF. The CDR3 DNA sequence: TGTGCCAGCAGCTTTCGTATCGCCTCCTCTGGAAACACCATATATTTT.

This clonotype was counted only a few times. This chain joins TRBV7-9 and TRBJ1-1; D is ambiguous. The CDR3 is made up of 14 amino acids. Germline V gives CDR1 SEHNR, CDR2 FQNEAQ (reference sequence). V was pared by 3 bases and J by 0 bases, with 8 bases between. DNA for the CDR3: TGTGCCAGCAGCTTCCCCCAGGTGAACACTGAAGCTTTCTTT. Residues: CASSFPQVNTEAFF.

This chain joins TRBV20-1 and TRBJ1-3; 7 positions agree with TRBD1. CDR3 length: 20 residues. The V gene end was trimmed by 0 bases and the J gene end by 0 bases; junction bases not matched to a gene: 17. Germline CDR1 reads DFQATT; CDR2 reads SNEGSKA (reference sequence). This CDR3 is CSARDARRPGGLLSGNTIYF. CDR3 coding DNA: TGCAGTGCTAGAGATGCCCGGCGGCCAGGGGGGCTTCTCTCTGGAAACACCATATATTTT.

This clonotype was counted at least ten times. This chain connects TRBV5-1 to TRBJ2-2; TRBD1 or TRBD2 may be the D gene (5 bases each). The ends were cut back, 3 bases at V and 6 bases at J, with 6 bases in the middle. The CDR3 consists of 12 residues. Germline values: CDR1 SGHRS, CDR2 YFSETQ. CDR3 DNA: TGCGCCAGCAGCTGGGACCCCGGGGAGCTGTTTTTT. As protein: CASSWDPGELFF.

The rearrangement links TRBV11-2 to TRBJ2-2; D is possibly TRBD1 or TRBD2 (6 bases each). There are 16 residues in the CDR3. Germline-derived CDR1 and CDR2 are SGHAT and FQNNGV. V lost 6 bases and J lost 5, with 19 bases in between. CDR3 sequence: CASSPVKGGLTGELFF. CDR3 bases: TGTGCCAGCAGTCCGGTGAAGGGGGGATTAACCGGGGAGCTGTTTTTT.